The 15 T cell receptor beta chains in this list originate from one sample, sequenced in a study of cytomegalovirus exposure and HLA in healthy donors. TCRdb's copy holds only in-frame clones and misses some; the assay was immunoSEQ multiplex PCR. The data hold 99,000 or so clones, with around 87% observed a single time. The specimen sequenced was PBMCs. Receptors originate from a woman younger than 30 in good health and CMV-seropositive.

The chain combines TRBV11-2 with TRBJ2-3; the match to TRBD2 covers 8 bases. The CDR3 spans 14 residues. J gave up 1 base and V 5 bases, and 2 bases lay outside the gene matches. CDR1 SGHAT and CDR2 FQNNGV come from the germline V gene. The CDR3 here is CASSQLAGTDTQYF. As DNA, the CDR3 is TGTGCCAGCAGCCAACTAGCGGGCACAGATACGCAGTATTTT.

V gene TRBV6-1 combines with J gene TRBJ2-3, with TRBD2 matching 10 bases. With V trimmed by 10 bases and J by 0 bases, 7 bases remained unmatched. CDR1 is MNHNS, CDR2 SASEGT, per germline. This CDR3 is built from 15 residues. Here the CDR3 reads CAIPRTSGSTDTQYF. The CDR3 nucleotides are TGTGCCATCCCCCGGACTAGCGGAAGCACAGATACGCAGTATTTT.

This clone was seen a handful of times. V gene TRBV25-1 combines with J gene TRBJ2-1; TRBD2 aligns across 10 bases. Trimming removed 2 bases from V and 7 bases from J; junction bases left unmatched: 5. The CDR3 covers 15 residues. Per the germline V gene, CDR1 is MGHDK and CDR2 is SYGVNS. CDR3 residues: CASSEGASGGNEQFF. The CDR3 DNA reads TGTGCCAGCAGTGAAGGGGCTAGCGGGGGAAATGAGCAGTTCTTC.

This chain uses TRBV2 with TRBJ2-1, with TRBD2 identical over 7 bases. Germline CDR1 reads SNHLY; CDR2 reads FYNNEI. The CDR3 sequence is 14 residues long. The V and J ends lost 4 bases and 5 bases, in that order; junction bases with no gene match: 5. The CDR3 bases are TGTGCCAGCAGTGGGGCACGGGAGGACAATGAGCAGTTCTTC. This codes for CASSGAREDNEQFF.

This clone was picked up a small number of times. The gene calls are TRBV18 and TRBJ1-4; maybe TRBD1 (6 bases). V was trimmed by 6 bases and J by 5 bases, leaving 10 bases between them. The CDR3 sequence is 13 residues long. The germline V gene has CDR1 KGHSH and CDR2 LQKENI. The CDR3 DNA sequence: TGTGCCAGCTCCCGGGACACAAATGAAAAACTGTTTTTT. Its translation: CASSRDTNEKLFF.

The rearrangement uses TRBV19 and TRBJ2-2; D is unresolved. The CDR3 is made up of 12 amino acids. V lost 2 bases to trimming and J lost 5 bases, with 3 bases between them. Germline V gives CDR1 LNHDA, CDR2 SQIVND (reference sequence). The CDR3 region is CASSIRTGELFF. The CDR3 region has the DNA TGTGCCAGTAGTATACGTACCGGGGAGCTGTTTTTT.

The chain carries TRBV6-1 and TRBJ1-1; perhaps TRBD1 as D (6 bases). CDR3 size: 15 residues. V dropped 5 bases and J dropped 3 bases, with 16 bases sitting between them. Germline V gene lookup returns CDR1 MNHNS and CDR2 SASEGT. CDR3 protein: CASSPQGFLHTEAFF. CDR3 DNA sequence: TGTGCCAGCAGTCCCCAGGGGTTCCTTCACACTGAAGCTTTCTTT.

The gene calls are TRBV2 and TRBJ2-7; tentatively, D is TRBD2 (5 bases). The germline V and J ends were trimmed by 10 bases and 0 bases, with 13 bases remaining between them. The CDR3 totals 13 residues. Germline CDR1 SNHLY, CDR2 FYNNEI. The CDR3 DNA follows: TGTGCCATTACTATCGGAGGCTCCTACGAGCAGTACTTC. The encoded protein is CAITIGGSYEQYF.

The chain joins TRBV5-6 to TRBJ2-5; D gene uncertain. This CDR3 spans 13 amino acids. CDR1 and CDR2 from the germline V gene are SGHDT and YYEEEE. The V end was cut by 0 bases, the J end by 5 bases, with 8 bases between. The CDR3 bases are TGTGCCAGCAGCTTGGTTGGGCTGGAGACCCAGTACTTC. This gives the protein CASSLVGLETQYF.

This clone appeared once. The chain combines TRBV10-2 with TRBJ2-1, with 11 bases fitting TRBD1. There are 13 residues in the CDR3. Germline V lookup: CDR1 WSHSY, CDR2 SAAADI. The junction had 2 bases not matched to a gene; V was cut back by 6 bases and J by 7 bases. The CDR3 bases are TGCGCCAGCAGGGGGACAGGGGGAAATGAGCAGTTCTTC. Its protein is CASRGTGGNEQFF.

This chain links TRBV5-6 with TRBJ2-1, with D hard to call. Germline values: CDR1 SGHDT, CDR2 YYEEEE. The CDR3 loop spans 11 amino acids. The ends were cut back, 2 bases at V and 10 bases at J, with 7 bases in the middle. CDR3 sequence reads: CASSLRREQFF. The CDR3 nucleotides are TGTGCCAGCAGCTTAAGGCGGGAGCAGTTCTTC.

The chain recombines TRBV28 with TRBJ2-7; TRBD1 matches 9 bases. The germline V gene encodes CDR1 MDHEN and CDR2 SYDVKM. This CDR3 contains 14 residues. Trimming cost V 10 bases and J 4 bases; bases outside gene matches: 11. This CDR3 is CATSSWTGAYEQYF. The CDR3 DNA follows: TGTGCCACCTCCAGCTGGACAGGGGCTTACGAGCAGTACTTC. The whole variable domain, filled in from reference TRBV28 and TRBJ2-7, reads DVKVTQSSRYLVKRTGEKVFLECVQDMDHENMFWYRQDPGLGLRLIYFSYDVKMKEKGDIPEGYSVSREKKERFSLILESASTNQTSMYLCATSSWTGAYEQYFGPGTRLTVT.

The V gene is TRBV5-8, the J gene TRBJ1-3, with D possibly being TRBD1 (6 bases). V was shortened by 1 base and J by 2 bases, with 10 bases between the two germline ends. This CDR3 comprises 15 residues. Per the germline V gene, CDR1 is SGHTS and CDR2 is YDEGEE. The CDR3 loop reads CASSLTGITGNTIYF. CDR3 sequence (DNA): TGTGCCAGCAGCTTGACAGGGATCACTGGAAACACCATATATTTT.

The chain uses TRBV2 and TRBJ2-7; a weak D match, TRBD1 (5 bases). Deletions cut 6 bases from V and 0 bases from J, with 9 bases between. Germline V gives CDR1 SNHLY, CDR2 FYNNEI. This CDR3 contains 13 residues. The CDR3 DNA is TGTGCCAGCAGGCGAGACAGCTCCTACGAGCAGTACTTC. Amino acid sequence: CASRRDSSYEQYF.

J is TRBJ1-5 and V is TRBV11-2; possibly TRBD1 for D (6 bases). V lost 0 bases, J lost 7 bases, and 13 bases lay in between. CDR3 length: 15 amino acids. Germline CDR1 is SGHAT and CDR2 is FQNNGV. This CDR3 reads CASSLDTGSGQPQHF. The CDR3, as DNA: TGTGCCAGCAGCTTAGATACAGGGTCCGGGCAGCCCCAGCATTTT.